This passage covers 16 T cell receptor beta chains from one sample sequenced in a study of blood T cell repertoires in COVID-19. Using immunoSEQ multiplex PCR, the repertoire was profiled, and TCRdb retains in-frame clones only, with some absent. The data hold 150,000 to 200,000 clones, with approximately 85% observed a single time. The sequenced material came from peripheral blood. These TCRs come from a woman older than 75 with acute or convalescent COVID-19.

This clone has just a few counts. The rearrangement uses TRBV6-5 and TRBJ2-7, with 10 bases lining up with TRBD2. This CDR3 has 15 amino acids. The V gene's germline CDR1 is MNHEY and CDR2 SVGAGI. Trimming cost V 3 bases and J 1 base; bases outside gene matches: 3. This chain's CDR3 is CASSYLAGVSYEQYF. The CDR3 nucleotides read TGTGCCAGCAGTTATCTAGCGGGGGTATCCTACGAGCAGTACTTC.

V usage is TRBV11-2 and J usage is TRBJ2-1, with D perhaps matching TRBD2 (5 bases). Per the germline V gene, CDR1 is SGHAT and CDR2 is FQNNGV. V was shortened by 5 bases and J by 9 bases, with 17 bases between the two germline ends. The CDR3 consists of 14 residues. CDR3: CASSRLGEKGEQFF. As DNA, the CDR3 is TGTGCCAGCAGCCGCCTCGGGGAGAAGGGTGAGCAGTTCTTC.

There are a few counts of this clone. The chain has TRBV11-2 and TRBJ2-7; 8 nucleotides match TRBD2. The CDR3 has 16 residues. Germline CDR1 and CDR2: SGHAT and FQNNGV. V lost 6 bases to trimming and J lost 0 bases; unmatched junction nucleotides: 10. CDR3: CASSWSGGQSSYEQYF. The CDR3 DNA reads as TGTGCCAGCAGTTGGAGCGGGGGCCAAAGCTCCTACGAGCAGTACTTC. Together with reference TRBV11-2 and TRBJ2-7, the CDR3 gives the full variable domain: EAGVAQSPRYKIIEKRQSVAFWCNPISGHATLYWYQQILGQGPKLLIQFQNNGVVDDSQLPKDRFSAERLKGVDSTLKIQPAKLEDSAVYLCASSWSGGQSSYEQYFGPGTRLTVT.

The chain links TRBV7-8 to TRBJ2-1; 13 bases line up with TRBD2. The CDR3 runs to 16 residues. The V gene end was trimmed by 5 bases and the J gene end by 4 bases; junction bases not matched to a gene: 5. Germline CDR1 reads SGHVS; CDR2 reads FQNEAQ. CDR3 DNA: TGTGCCAGCAGCCCATGGACTAGCGGGAGTTACAATGAGCAGTTCTTC. It codes for CASSPWTSGSYNEQFF. Based on the CDR3 plus reference TRBV7-8 and TRBJ2-1, the full variable domain is GAGVSQSPRYKVAKRGQDVALRCDPISGHVSLFWYQQALGQGPEFLTYFQNEAQLDKSGLPSDRFFAERPEGSVSTLKIQRTQQEDSAVYLCASSPWTSGSYNEQFFGPGTRLTVL.

The chain couples TRBV19 to TRBJ2-1; possibly TRBD2 for D (6 bases). From germline, CDR1 is LNHDA and CDR2 SQIVND (reference sequence). Between the trimmed V and J ends, which lost 11 bases and 7 bases, there was a span of 12 bases. The CDR3 has 11 residues. The CDR3 protein is CAVGTPNEQFF. The CDR3, as DNA: TGTGCCGTAGGGACTCCGAATGAGCAGTTCTTC.

In DNA form, the CDR3 reads TGTGCCACCAGTGATCCGGGAGCGAATGAAGCTTTCTTT. Residues: CATSDPGANEAFF. V is TRBV24-1 and J is TRBJ1-1; D remains unclear. The V end lost 3 bases, the J end lost 7 bases, and 11 bases lay between the germline ends. CDR3 size: 13 residues. Germline V gene lookup returns CDR1 KGHDR and CDR2 SFDVKD.

This clone has a handful of counts. The chain joins TRBV4-3 to TRBJ2-2; D possibly corresponds to TRBD2 (6 bases). V was cut by 3 bases and J by 5 bases, with 16 bases left in between. The CDR3 has 16 amino acids. Per germline, CDR1 LGHNA and CDR2 YSLEER. CDR3 coding DNA: TGCGCCAGCAGCCACCCGGAGGGACGGAGGACCGGGGAGCTGTTTTTT. Protein sequence: CASSHPEGRRTGELFF.

This chain uses TRBV6-4 with TRBJ2-3, with TRBD2 matching 8 bases. In germline, CDR1 is MRHNA, CDR2 SNTAGT. V was clipped by 2 bases and J by 4 bases; unmatched bases: 11. This CDR3 region has 17 residues. CDR3 nucleotide sequence: TGTGCCAGCAGTGACGTGTGGCGGGAGGATCACGCAGATACGCAGTATTTT. Protein: CASSDVWREDHADTQYF.

This chain links TRBV2 with TRBJ2-7, with a tentative D call TRBD1 (6 bases). This CDR3 is built from 13 residues. The germline gives CDR1 SNHLY, CDR2 FYNNEI. The germline V and J ends were trimmed by 6 bases and 7 bases, with 16 bases remaining between them. In nucleotides, the CDR3 is TGTGCCAGCAGGCAACAGGGTCCGCAGGAGCAGTACTTC. It specifies CASRQQGPQEQYF.

The V and J genes are TRBV7-8 and TRBJ1-4, with TRBD1 as a possible D gene (6 bases). The germline V gene encodes CDR1 SGHVS and CDR2 FQNEAQ. The CDR3 length is 13 residues. V lost 0 bases, J lost 12 bases, and 11 bases lay in between. CDR3 loop: CASSLAGGHELFF. In nucleotides, the CDR3 is TGTGCCAGCAGCTTAGCCGGGGGGCACGAACTGTTTTTT.

This rearrangement joins TRBV5-5 to TRBJ1-6; a possible D gene is TRBD1 (6 bases). CDR3 length equals 14 residues. The germline V and J ends were trimmed by 4 bases and 10 bases, with 15 bases remaining between them. Germline V CDR1 and CDR2: SGHKS, YYEKEE (reference sequence). CDR3 DNA: TGTGCCAGCAGCCTGGAGACAGGCGGCTCACCCCTCCACTTT. This encodes CASSLETGGSPLHF.

The CDR3 bases are TGTGCCACAAGGGACAGGGGATCGGACGAGCAGTACTTC. Translation gives CATRDRGSDEQYF. The rearrangement links TRBV19 to TRBJ2-7; 10 bases agree with TRBD1. From germline, CDR1 is LNHDA and CDR2 SQIVND (reference sequence). V shed 10 bases and J 5 bases; nucleotides not matched to a gene: 8. CDR3 length: 13 amino acids.

The genes are TRBV12-5 and TRBJ2-5, with D unclear. The CDR3 is 14 residues long. Germline V gene sequence: CDR1 LGHNT, CDR2 FRNRAP. Deletions cut 2 bases from V and 2 bases from J, with 9 bases between. The CDR3 region has the DNA TGTGCTAGTGGTTTGTCGACACGGCAAGAGACCCAGTACTTC. Encoded protein: CASGLSTRQETQYF.

This clone was counted a few times. The chain links TRBV2 to TRBJ1-1; 7 bases align to TRBD1. V lost 4 bases, J lost 5 bases, and 7 bases stayed unmatched. From germline, CDR1 is SNHLY and CDR2 FYNNEI. CDR3 size: 14 residues. The DNA for the CDR3 is TGTGCCAGCAGTGGACAGGGCGCCGGGACTGAAGCTTTCTTT. Translating it yields CASSGQGAGTEAFF.

The chain's CDR3 is CASSPEIRGGYTF. CDR3 DNA sequence: TGTGCCAGCTCACCTGAGATCAGGGGCGGCTACACCTTC. J is TRBJ1-2 and V is TRBV18; perhaps TRBD1 as D (6 bases). Germline V gene lookup returns CDR1 KGHSH and CDR2 LQKENI. V gave up 3 bases and J gave up 8 bases, with 13 bases separating them. This CDR3 region has 13 residues.

This clone was recorded only once. This chain connects TRBV6-6 to TRBJ1-1, with 9 bases matching TRBD1. The CDR3 extends over 16 amino acids. Germline CDR1 reads MNHNY; CDR2 reads SVGAGI (reference sequence). V shed 8 bases, J shed 11 bases, and the junction held 21 bases outside the gene matches. CDR3 bases: TGTGCCAGCGTTCCGTTCGGGACAGGGTTCTCTCCCGGGGCTTTCTTT. It specifies CASVPFGTGFSPGAFF.